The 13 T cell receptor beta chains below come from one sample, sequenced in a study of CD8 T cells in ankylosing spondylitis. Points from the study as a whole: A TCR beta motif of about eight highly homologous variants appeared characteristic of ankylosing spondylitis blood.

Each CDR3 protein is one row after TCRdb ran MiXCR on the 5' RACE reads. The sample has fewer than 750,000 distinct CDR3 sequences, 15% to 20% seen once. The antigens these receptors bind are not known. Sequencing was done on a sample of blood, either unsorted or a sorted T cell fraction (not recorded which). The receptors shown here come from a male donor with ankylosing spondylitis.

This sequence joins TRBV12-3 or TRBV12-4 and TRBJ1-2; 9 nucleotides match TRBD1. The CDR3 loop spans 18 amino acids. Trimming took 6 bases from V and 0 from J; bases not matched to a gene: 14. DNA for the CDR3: TGTGCCAGCAGCAAGGGGGGACAGGGCACCTTGACTAACTATGGCTACACCTTC. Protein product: CASSKGGQGTLTNYGYTF.

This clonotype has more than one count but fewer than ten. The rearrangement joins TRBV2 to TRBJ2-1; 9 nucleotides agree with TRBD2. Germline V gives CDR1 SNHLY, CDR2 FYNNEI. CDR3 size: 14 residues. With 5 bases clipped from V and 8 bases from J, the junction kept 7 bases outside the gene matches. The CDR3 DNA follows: TGTGCCAGCAGTCCTAGCGGGGCCGGGGATGAGCAGTTCTTC. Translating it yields CASSPSGAGDEQFF.

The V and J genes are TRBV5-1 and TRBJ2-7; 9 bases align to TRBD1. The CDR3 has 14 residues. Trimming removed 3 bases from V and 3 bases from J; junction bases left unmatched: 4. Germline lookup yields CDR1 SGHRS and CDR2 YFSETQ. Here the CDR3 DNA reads TGCGCCAGCAGCTGGGGACAGGGAATCTACGAGCAGTACTTC. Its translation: CASSWGQGIYEQYF.

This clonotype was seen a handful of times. This CDR3 reads CASSQGGQNTKYMNTEAFF. For the CDR3, the DNA is TGCGCCAGCAGCCAAGGAGGACAGAATACAAAATACATGAACACTGAAGCTTTCTTT. The chain uses TRBV4-1 and TRBJ1-1, with D perhaps TRBD1 (6 bases). The CDR3 has 19 amino acids. Trimming cost V 1 base and J 0 bases, with 21 bases left between them. Germline V gene data show CDR1 as MGHRA and CDR2 as YSYEKL.

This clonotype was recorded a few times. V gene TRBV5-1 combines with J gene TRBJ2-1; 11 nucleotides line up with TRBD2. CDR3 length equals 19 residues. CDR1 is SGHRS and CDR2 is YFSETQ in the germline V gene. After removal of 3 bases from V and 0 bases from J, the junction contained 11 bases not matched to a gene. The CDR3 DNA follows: TGCGCCAGCAGCTGGGCCGGGACTAGCGGCGCTAGCTCCTACAATGAGCAGTTCTTC. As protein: CASSWAGTSGASSYNEQFF.

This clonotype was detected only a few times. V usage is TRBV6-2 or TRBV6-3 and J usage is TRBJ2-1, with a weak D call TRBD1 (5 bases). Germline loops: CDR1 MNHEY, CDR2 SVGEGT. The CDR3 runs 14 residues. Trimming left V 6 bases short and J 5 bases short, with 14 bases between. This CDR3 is CASSPGSKNNEQFF. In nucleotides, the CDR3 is TGTGCCAGCAGCCCAGGGTCAAAAAACAATGAGCAGTTCTTC.

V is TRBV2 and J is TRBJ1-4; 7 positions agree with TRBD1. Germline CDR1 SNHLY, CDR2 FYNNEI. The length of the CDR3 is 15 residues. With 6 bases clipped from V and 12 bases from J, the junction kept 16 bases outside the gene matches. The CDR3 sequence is CASSAKTWAGGELFF. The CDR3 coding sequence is TGTGCCAGCAGCGCGAAAACTTGGGCAGGGGGGGAACTGTTTTTT.

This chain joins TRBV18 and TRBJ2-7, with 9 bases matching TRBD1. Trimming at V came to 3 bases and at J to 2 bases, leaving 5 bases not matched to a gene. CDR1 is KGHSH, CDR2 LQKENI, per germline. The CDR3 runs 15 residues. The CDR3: CASSPGQGVTYEQYF. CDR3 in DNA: TGTGCCAGCTCACCGGGACAGGGCGTCACCTACGAGCAGTACTTC.

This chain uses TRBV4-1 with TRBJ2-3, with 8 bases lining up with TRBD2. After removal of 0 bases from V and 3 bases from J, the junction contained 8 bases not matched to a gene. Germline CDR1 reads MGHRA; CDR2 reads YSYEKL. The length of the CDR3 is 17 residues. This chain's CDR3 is CASSQEIAGLETDTQYF. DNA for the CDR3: TGCGCCAGCAGCCAAGAAATAGCGGGACTTGAAACAGATACGCAGTATTTT.

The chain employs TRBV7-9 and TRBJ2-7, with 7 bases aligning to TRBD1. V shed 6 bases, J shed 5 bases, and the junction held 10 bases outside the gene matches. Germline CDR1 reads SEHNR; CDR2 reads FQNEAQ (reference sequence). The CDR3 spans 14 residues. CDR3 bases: TGTGCCAGCAGTACTACAGGGGAAGGAGACGAGCAGTACTTC. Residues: CASSTTGEGDEQYF.

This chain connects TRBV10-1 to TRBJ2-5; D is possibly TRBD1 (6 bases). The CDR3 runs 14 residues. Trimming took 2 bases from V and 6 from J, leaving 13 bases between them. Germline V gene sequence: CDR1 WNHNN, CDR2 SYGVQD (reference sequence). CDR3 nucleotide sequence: TGCGCCAGCAGTGAGGGGACAAATCGGAAGACCCAGTACTTC. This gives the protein CASSEGTNRKTQYF.

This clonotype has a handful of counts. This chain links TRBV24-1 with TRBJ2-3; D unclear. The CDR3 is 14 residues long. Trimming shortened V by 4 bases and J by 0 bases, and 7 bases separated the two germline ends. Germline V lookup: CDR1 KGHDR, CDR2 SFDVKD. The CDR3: CATSDPDSTDTQYF. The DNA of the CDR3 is TGTGCCACCAGTGACCCGGACAGCACAGATACGCAGTATTTT.

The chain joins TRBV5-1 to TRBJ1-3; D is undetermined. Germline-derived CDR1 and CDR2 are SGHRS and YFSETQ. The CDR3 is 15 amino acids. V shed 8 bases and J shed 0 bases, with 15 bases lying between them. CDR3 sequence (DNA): TGCGCCAGTGCGATTGACCGAAACTCTGGAAACACCATATATTTT. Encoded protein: CASAIDRNSGNTIYF.